This T cell receptor (beta chain) came from a study of blood T cell repertoires in COVID-19. Authors' methods: The assay estimated nucleated cells by amplifying reference gene primers. Only in-frame clones appear in the TCRdb table, and some are missing; sequencing was by immunoSEQ multiplex PCR. Clonal size and the V and J genes are those of that table, whereas D and trimming came from the DNA. This repertoire shows about 330,000 clones, roughly 90% found once; its top ten account for roughly 6.7%. Germline V gene data show CDR1 as SEHNR and CDR2 as FQNEAQ (reference sequence). This CDR3 spans 16 amino acids. Trimming removed 1 base from V and 2 bases from J; junction bases left unmatched: 7.

The sample comprised peripheral blood. The sequence was obtained from a man between 18 and 35 years old who had recovered from COVID-19. This chain connects TRBV7-9 to TRBJ2-5, with 7 bases matching TRBD1. In DNA, the CDR3 is TGTGCCAGCAGCTTAGTTTGGGACAGAGTACAAGAGACCCAGTACTTC. This translates into CASSLVWDRVQETQYF.